This TCR beta chain is drawn from a study of beta chain features in type 1 diabetes. Study context: Over all samples combined, fewer than 130,000,000 sorted cells were examined.

Isolated RNA was reverse transcribed in full, so expressed TCRB transcripts were sequenced. Naive, central memory and regulatory T cell samples came to a mean of roughly 4 million reads. This table comes from immunoSEQ multiplex PCR, and its TCRdb copy is limited to in-frame clones, with some not included. The sample has 130,000 to 150,000 clones, nearly 50% seen once. The receptor comes from a man between 18 and 29 years old in good health. Material for sequencing was Tregs from blood.

CDR3 residues: CASSGTGGPLNTEAFF. CDR3 in DNA: TGCGCCAGCAGCGGGACAGGGGGCCCTCTTAACACTGAAGCTTTCTTT. V usage is TRBV5-1 and J usage is TRBJ1-1, with TRBD1 matching 12 bases. With V trimmed by 4 bases and J by 2 bases, 6 bases remained unmatched. Germline CDR1 SGHRS, CDR2 YFSETQ. The CDR3 runs 16 residues.